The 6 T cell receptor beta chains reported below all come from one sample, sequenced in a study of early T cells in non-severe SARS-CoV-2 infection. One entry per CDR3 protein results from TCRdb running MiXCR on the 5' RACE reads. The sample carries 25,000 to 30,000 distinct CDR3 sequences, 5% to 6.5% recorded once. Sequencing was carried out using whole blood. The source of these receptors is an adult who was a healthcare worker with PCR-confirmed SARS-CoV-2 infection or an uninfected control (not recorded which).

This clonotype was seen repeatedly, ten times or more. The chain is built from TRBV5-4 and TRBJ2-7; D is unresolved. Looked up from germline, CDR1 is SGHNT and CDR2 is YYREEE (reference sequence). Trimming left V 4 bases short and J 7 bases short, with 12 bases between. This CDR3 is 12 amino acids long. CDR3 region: CASSLGPEEQYF. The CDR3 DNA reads TGTGCCAGCAGCCTTGGGCCTGAGGAGCAGTACTTC.

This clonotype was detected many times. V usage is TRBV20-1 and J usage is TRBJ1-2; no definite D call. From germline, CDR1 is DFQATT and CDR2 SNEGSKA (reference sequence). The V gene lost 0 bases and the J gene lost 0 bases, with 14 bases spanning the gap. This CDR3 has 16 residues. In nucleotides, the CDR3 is TGCAGTGCTAGAGAAGGGTACCGTGGTTCTAACTATGGCTACACCTTC. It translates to CSAREGYRGSNYGYTF.

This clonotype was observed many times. The CDR3 DNA follows: TGCAGTGCTAGCTATGGTGAGCAGTTCTTC. It specifies CSASYGEQFF. The chain has TRBV20-1 and TRBJ2-1; no clear D gene. Germline loops: CDR1 DFQATT, CDR2 SNEGSKA (reference sequence). V lost 3 bases and J lost 9, with 6 bases in between. The CDR3 covers 10 residues.

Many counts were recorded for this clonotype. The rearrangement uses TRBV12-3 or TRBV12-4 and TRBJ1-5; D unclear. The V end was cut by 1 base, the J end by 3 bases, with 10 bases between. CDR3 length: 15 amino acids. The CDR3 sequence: CASSLGTGINQPQHF. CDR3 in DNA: TGTGCCAGCAGTTTAGGGACGGGGATCAATCAGCCCCAGCATTTT.

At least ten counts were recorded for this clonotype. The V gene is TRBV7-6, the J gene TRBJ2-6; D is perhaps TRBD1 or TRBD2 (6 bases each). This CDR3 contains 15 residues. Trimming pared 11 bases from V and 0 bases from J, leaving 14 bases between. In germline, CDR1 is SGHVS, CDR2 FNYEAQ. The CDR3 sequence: CASLGGHSGANVLTF. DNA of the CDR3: TGTGCCTCTTTGGGGGGCCACTCTGGGGCCAACGTCCTGACTTTC.

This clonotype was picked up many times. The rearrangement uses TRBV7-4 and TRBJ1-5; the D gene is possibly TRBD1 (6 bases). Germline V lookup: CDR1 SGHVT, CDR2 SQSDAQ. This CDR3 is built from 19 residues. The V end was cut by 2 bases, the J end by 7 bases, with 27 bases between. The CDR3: CASSLPAGEPIPIIQPQHF. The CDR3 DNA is TGTGCCAGCAGCTTACCTGCAGGGGAACCGATCCCCATTATACAGCCCCAGCATTTT.